Below, one T cell receptor (beta chain) is given with its context. Its antigen is unknown. Base qualities were left out, and no much larger clone turns up one base away. What this sample's time point label stands for: baseline before first vaccination. Vaccinee samples were obtained from the UK trials COV001 and COV002, which included a single-blind randomized controlled phase 2/3 trial of AZD1222 (ChAdOx1 nCoV-19) in healthy adults. Trial participant PBMC samples were collected at day 0 and day 28 after the second dose for TCRbeta chain sequencing. The trim is 5 bases for V and 4 bases for J, with a gap of 25 bases between the germline ends. The CDR3 starts with the cysteine, ends with the phenylalanine, and has 18 residues. This entry keeps only the CDR3 DNA: 54 bases, framed from base 1. As encoded in the germline V gene (reference sequence), CDR1 is MNHEY while CDR2 is SMNVEV. The data stem from a study of T cell responses to AZD1222 COVID-19 vaccine (dated by TCRdb to the early 2020s). Looking at the study overall: AZD1222 recipients with second doses at about 4 weeks or about 12 weeks were pooled, because spike-specific TCR depth and breadth did not differ between schedules. Trial participants were enrolled by age into 18-55, 56-69 and 70-plus year subgroups, with around 140, 26 and 57 TCR-sequenced participants respectively. TCR sequencing covered 230 or so trial participants: 207 given two doses of AZD1222 and approximately 26 given two doses of MenACWY control vaccine.

The CDR3 regions of human TCRbeta chains were analyzed by immunosequencing. The paper's data handling went like this. TCRs in the repertoires were matched against a reference library of SARS-CoV-2-specific TCRs that had been generated with the MIRA antigen-specificity platform. Breadth was defined as the fraction of unique TCRs that were SARS-CoV-2-associated. Depth was defined as the fraction of total T cells that were SARS-CoV-2-associated. Using the MIRA data, each spike-specific TCR was assigned both to the spike region to which the TCR was reactive and to a CD4 or CD8 class. Log10-transformed breadth and depth values were compared by one-way ANOVA with Sidak's multiple comparisons tests. In its TCRdb copy, this immuneACCESS table keeps in-frame sequences only and misses some clones. Where compared with another copy, unresolved V genes explain less than half of these, and the others have no known cause. V, J and clone size were drawn from that table, and D and trimming were deduced from the DNA. The sample records 95,000 to 150,000 clones, about 90% of which are singletons. 14% to 15% of the sample is held by the ten biggest clonotypes.

General conclusions and limits of the study: Conclusions about previously exposed vaccinees were limited because only six AZD1222 recipients were SARS-CoV-2 seropositive at baseline. CD4 TCRs associated with the vaccine covered the entire spike protein, and the dominant responses were in regions 160-218 and 743-854. The 56-69-year group was small, and its depth increase did not reach significance, likely because of low power. Spike-specific TCR breadth and depth rose significantly after two AZD1222 doses compared with day 0 and with MenACWY recipients. Epitopes outside the regions mutated in the B.1.351 and B.1.1.7 variants were reportedly recognized by nearly half of the unique spike-specific TCRs. Most participants were white British and females outnumbered males, and the authors suggested that clonal diversity may have been underestimated. Because no day 14 peak-response samples were available, the repertoires could be characterized only after the peak T cell response.

The clonotype comes from an adult in good health. This chain joins TRBV27 to TRBJ2-3; the D segment may tentatively be TRBD1 or TRBD2, each giving 6 matched bases. Sequenced here: peripheral blood, sampled on day 0 of AZD1222 vaccination. The nucleotide sequence is TGTGCCAGCAGTGGGAGGTCCCTTAGGGGGGAGTACGCAGATACGCAGTATTTT. It is translated as CASSGRSLRGEYADTQYF.